This TCR beta chain was obtained from a study of blood T cells in healthy people across ages. Combining a sample-barcoded 5' primer with a J-beta primer mix, a second PCR ran for roughly 6 to 12 cycles. MiXCR, applied by TCRdb to the 5' RACE reads, yields one record per CDR3 protein. This table holds around 1,000,000 distinct CDR3 sequences, around 25% found once. The same data also went into a second study, on T cells of mothers and their children. As that study records: Donors comprised three healthy Caucasian mothers plus their six children. Across the analysis, no persistent microchimeric T cell clones were detected.

The sequenced sample consisted of blood. The source of this sequence is a girl between 2 and 10 years old in good health.

The CDR3 DNA follows: TGTGCCAGCAGTTTATCCCCACCAATGCTTGAAGCTTTCTTT. Protein sequence: CASSLSPPMLEAFF. This chain uses TRBV27 with TRBJ1-1; no clear D. The CDR3 has 14 amino acids. Germline CDR1 is MNHEY and CDR2 is SMNVEV (reference sequence). With 0 bases removed from V and 7 bases from J, the gap between germline ends came to 12 bases.